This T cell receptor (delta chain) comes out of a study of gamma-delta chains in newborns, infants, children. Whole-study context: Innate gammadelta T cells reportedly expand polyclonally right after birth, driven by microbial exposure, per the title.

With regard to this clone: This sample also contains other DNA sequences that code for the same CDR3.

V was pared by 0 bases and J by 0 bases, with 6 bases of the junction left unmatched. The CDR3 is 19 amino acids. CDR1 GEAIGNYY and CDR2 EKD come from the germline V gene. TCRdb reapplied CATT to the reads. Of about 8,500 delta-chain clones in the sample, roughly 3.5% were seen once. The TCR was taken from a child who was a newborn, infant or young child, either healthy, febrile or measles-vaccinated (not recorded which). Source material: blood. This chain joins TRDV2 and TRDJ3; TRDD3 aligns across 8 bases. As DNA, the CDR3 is TGTGCCTGTGACACCGTACTGGGGGCAAGCTCCTGGGACACCCGACAGATGTTTTTC. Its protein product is CACDTVLGASSWDTRQMFF.